Below, one TCR beta chain is given with its context. Generated by immunoSEQ multiplex PCR, the TCRdb table keeps only in-frame clones and is missing some. The repertoire holds some 210,000 clones, with roughly 84% as singletons. This specimen belongs to a study of blood T cell repertoires in COVID-19. V lost 0 bases, J lost 4 bases, and 7 bases stayed unmatched. The germline CDR1 and CDR2 sequences are SGHDT and YYEEEE. This CDR3 has 16 amino acids. This chain connects TRBV5-6 to TRBJ1-2; 9 bases fit TRBD1. The specimen was peripheral blood. The sequence derives from a woman aged 40-49 years who had recovered from COVID-19. This CDR3 is CASSLAFGQGSYGYTF. The CDR3 nucleotides are TGTGCCAGCAGCTTGGCGTTCGGACAGGGGAGCTATGGCTACACCTTC. Drawing the rest from reference TRBV5-6 and TRBJ1-2, the complete variable domain is DAGVTQSPTHLIKTRGQQVTLRCSPKSGHDTVSWYQQALGQGPQFIFQYYEEEERQRGNFPDRFSGHQFPNYSSELNVNALLLGDSALYLCASSLAFGQGSYGYTFGSGTRLTVV.